The entry that follows covers one T cell receptor (beta chain) sequence. This sample stems from a study of shared clonotypes between healthy human individuals. Sequenced by immunoSEQ multiplex PCR; TCRdb stores in-frame clones only, minus some. The top ten clones hold 0.4% to 0.55% of a sample with roughly 1,000,000 clones, 75% to 80% of them seen once. CDR3 length: 15 amino acids. The germline V gene has CDR1 MNHEY and CDR2 SMNVEV (reference sequence). The V end lost 5 bases, the J end lost 0 bases, and 11 bases lay between the germline ends. The sequence derives from a man aged 18 to 30 in good health. Some clones in this sample may be carry-over from other donors' samples. Sequenced input: memory CD4+ T cells from PBMCs. Indicated subset: CD45RA-negative fraction. This chain links TRBV27 with TRBJ2-1; D gene ambiguous. CDR3 sequence (DNA): TGTGCCAGCAGTGGTAGCCTTAGCTCCTACAATGAGCAGTTCTTC. This translates into CASSGSLSSYNEQFF.